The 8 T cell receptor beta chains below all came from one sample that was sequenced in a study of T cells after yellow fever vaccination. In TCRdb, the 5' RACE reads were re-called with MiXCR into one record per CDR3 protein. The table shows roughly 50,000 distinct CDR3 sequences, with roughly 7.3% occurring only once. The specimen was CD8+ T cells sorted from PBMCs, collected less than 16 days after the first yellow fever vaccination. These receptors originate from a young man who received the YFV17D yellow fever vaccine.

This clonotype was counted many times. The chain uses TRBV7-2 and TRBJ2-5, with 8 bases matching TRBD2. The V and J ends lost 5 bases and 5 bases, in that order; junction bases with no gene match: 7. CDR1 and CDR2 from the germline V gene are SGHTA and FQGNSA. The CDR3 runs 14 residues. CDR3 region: CASSPGLAKETQYF. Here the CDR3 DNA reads TGTGCCAGCAGCCCAGGACTAGCTAAGGAGACCCAGTACTTC.

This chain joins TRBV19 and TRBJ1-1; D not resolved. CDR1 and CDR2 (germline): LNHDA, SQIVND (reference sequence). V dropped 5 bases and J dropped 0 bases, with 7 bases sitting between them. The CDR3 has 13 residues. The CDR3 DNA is TGTGCCAGTAGTGAGGCAATGAACACTGAAGCTTTCTTT. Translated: CASSEAMNTEAFF.

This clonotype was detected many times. The CDR3 nucleotides are TGTGCCAGCAGCTTGGGGGCTCAGATCGACGAGCAGTACGTC. It translates to CASSLGAQIDEQYV. This sequence joins TRBV5-4 and TRBJ2-7; D ambiguous. CDR1 and CDR2 (germline): SGHNT, YYREEE (reference sequence). This CDR3 is 14 amino acids long. V shed 0 bases and J shed 5 bases, with 12 bases lying between them.

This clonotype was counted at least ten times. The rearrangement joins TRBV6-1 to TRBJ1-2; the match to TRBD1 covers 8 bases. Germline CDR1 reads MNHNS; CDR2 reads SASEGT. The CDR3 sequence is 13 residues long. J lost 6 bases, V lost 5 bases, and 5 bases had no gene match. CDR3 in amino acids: CASSQQGGDGYTF. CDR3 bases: TGTGCCAGCAGTCAACAGGGGGGGGATGGCTACACCTTC.

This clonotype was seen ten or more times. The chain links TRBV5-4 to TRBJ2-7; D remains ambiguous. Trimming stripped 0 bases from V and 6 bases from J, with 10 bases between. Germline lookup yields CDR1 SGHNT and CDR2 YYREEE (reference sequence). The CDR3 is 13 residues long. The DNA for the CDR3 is TGTGCCAGCAGCTTGGCAGTTGGTGTCGAGCAGTACTTC. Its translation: CASSLAVGVEQYF.

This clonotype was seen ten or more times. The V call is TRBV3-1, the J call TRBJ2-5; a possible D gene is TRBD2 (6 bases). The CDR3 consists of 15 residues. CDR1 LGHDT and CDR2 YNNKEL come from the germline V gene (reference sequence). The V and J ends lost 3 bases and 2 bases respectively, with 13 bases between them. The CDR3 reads CASSQGGRAQETQYF. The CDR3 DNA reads TGTGCCAGCAGCCAGGGGGGTAGAGCACAAGAGACCCAGTACTTC.

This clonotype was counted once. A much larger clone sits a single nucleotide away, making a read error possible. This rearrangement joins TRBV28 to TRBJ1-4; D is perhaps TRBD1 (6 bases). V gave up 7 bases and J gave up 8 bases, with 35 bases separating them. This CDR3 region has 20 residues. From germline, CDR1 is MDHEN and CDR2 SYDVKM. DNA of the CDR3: TGTGCCAGCACCTCACTCGTCTGGAAGGCAGGGGCAAGGGTTGGGGAAAAACTGTTTTTT. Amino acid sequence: CASTSLVWKAGARVGEKLFF. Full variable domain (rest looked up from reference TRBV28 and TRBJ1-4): DVKVTQSSRYLVKRTGEKVFLECVQDMDHENMFWYRQDPGLGLRLIYFSYDVKMKEKGDIPEGYSVSREKKERFSLILESASTNQTSMYLCASTSLVWKAGARVGEKLFFGSGTQLSVL.

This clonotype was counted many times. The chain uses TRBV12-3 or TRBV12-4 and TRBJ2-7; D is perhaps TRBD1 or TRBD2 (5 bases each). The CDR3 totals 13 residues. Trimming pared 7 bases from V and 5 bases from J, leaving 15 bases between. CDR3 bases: TGTGCCAGCACCCATGGGGGTTTCAACGAGCAGTACTTC. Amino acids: CASTHGGFNEQYF.